These 9 T cell receptor beta chains share one sample of origin, sequenced in a study of T cells after yellow fever vaccination. One entry per CDR3 protein, called by TCRdb with MiXCR from the 5' RACE reads. Of some 63,000 distinct CDR3 sequences in the sample, 7.4% were seen once. The sequencing used CD8+ T cells sorted from PBMCs, collected 15 days after the yellow fever booster vaccination. The receptors were sampled from a young man who received the YFV17D yellow fever vaccine.

This clonotype occurred many times. V gene TRBV6-1 combines with J gene TRBJ2-7, with 13 bases aligning to TRBD2. CDR3 length equals 16 residues. CDR1 MNHNS and CDR2 SASEGT come from the germline V gene. J lost 2 bases, V lost 6 bases, and 7 bases had no gene match. The CDR3 DNA follows: TGTGCCAGCAGCGAACGAGGGACTAGCGGGACCTACGAGCAGTACTTC. It yields the protein CASSERGTSGTYEQYF.

DNA for the CDR3: TGTGCCAGCAGTGACCCCGCCCGAGGGCAGTACTTC. This gives the protein CASSDPARGQYF. This chain uses TRBV6-5 with TRBJ2-7; D is ambiguous. With 5 bases removed from V and 9 bases from J, the gap between germline ends came to 14 bases. CDR3 size: 12 residues. The V gene's germline CDR1 is MNHEY and CDR2 SVGAGI.

This clonotype was seen at least ten times. In DNA, the CDR3 is TGTGCCAGCAGTCCGGACAGGGAGACCCAGTACTTC. It translates to CASSPDRETQYF. V usage is TRBV5-4 and J usage is TRBJ2-5; 7 positions match TRBD1. Trimming at V came to 5 bases and at J to 5 bases, leaving 3 bases not matched to a gene. Germline CDR1 is SGHNT and CDR2 is YYREEE (reference sequence). CDR3 length: 12 amino acids.

This clonotype has a count of ten or more. The CDR3, as DNA: TGTGCCAGCAGTTTAGCAGGGGATAGCGGAAATGAGCAGTTCTTC. Residues: CASSLAGDSGNEQFF. The chain is built from TRBV27 and TRBJ2-1, with D tentatively TRBD1 or TRBD2 (6 bases each). Trimming stripped 2 bases from V and 7 bases from J, with 15 bases between. Germline loops: CDR1 MNHEY, CDR2 SMNVEV (reference sequence). The CDR3 runs to 15 residues.

This clonotype was picked up many times. The chain couples TRBV7-9 to TRBJ2-1; D is possibly TRBD1 (5 bases). V lost 2 bases, J lost 5 bases, and 10 bases lay in between. CDR1 and CDR2 (germline): SEHNR, FQNEAQ (reference sequence). This CDR3 has 14 residues. The CDR3 sequence is CASSLQGLNNEQFF. The CDR3, as DNA: TGTGCCAGCAGCTTACAGGGTCTTAACAATGAGCAGTTCTTC.

This clonotype has at least ten counts. V and J are TRBV29-1 and TRBJ2-2; a weak D match, TRBD2 (6 bases). In germline, CDR1 is SQVTM, CDR2 ANQGSEA. The V and J ends lost 7 bases and 3 bases respectively, with 27 bases between them. The CDR3 length is 18 residues. This CDR3 is CSGGVAEPSQADTGELFF. CDR3 coding DNA: TGCAGCGGGGGAGTAGCGGAACCCTCTCAAGCGGACACCGGGGAGCTGTTTTTT.

This clonotype was recorded many times. DNA of the CDR3: TGCGCCAGCAGCTTGGCCGGCCGGACTAGCGGGAGAGGCATTGATACGCAGTATTTT. Its protein product is CASSLAGRTSGRGIDTQYF. The V call is TRBV5-1, the J call TRBJ2-3, with TRBD2 identical over 13 bases. This CDR3 has 19 amino acids. Germline values: CDR1 SGHRS, CDR2 YFSETQ. Trimming removed 0 bases from V and 6 bases from J; junction bases left unmatched: 13. The whole variable domain, filled in from reference TRBV5-1 and TRBJ2-3, reads KAGVTQTPRYLIKTRGQQVTLSCSPISGHRSVSWYQQTPGQGLQFLFEYFSETQRNKGNFPGRFSGRQFSNSRSEMNVSTLELGDSALYLCASSLAGRTSGRGIDTQYFGPGTRLTVL.

The chain is built from TRBV30 and TRBJ2-1; 7 nucleotides line up with TRBD2. Germline values: CDR1 GTSNPN, CDR2 SVGIG (reference sequence). Trimming took 4 bases from V and 5 from J; bases not matched to a gene: 5. The CDR3 runs 13 residues. Here the CDR3 DNA reads TGTGCCTGGACCCAACTAGCGCACAATGAGCAGTTCTTC. It translates to CAWTQLAHNEQFF.

This clonotype was recorded many times. The chain joins TRBV2 to TRBJ2-2; the match to TRBD1 covers 12 bases. The CDR3 length is 14 residues. CDR1 is SNHLY, CDR2 FYNNEI, per germline. The CDR3 spells CAEGDRGHTGELFF. The CDR3 bases are TGTGCAGAAGGGGACAGGGGGCATACCGGGGAGCTGTTTTTT.